This T cell receptor (beta chain) derives from a study of blood T cell repertoires in COVID-19. Across the study: Italy, Spain and the United States were the sources of the convalescent and acute COVID-19 samples. In each case, the material was cDNA or gDNA derived from T cells, B-cell-depleted T cells, or PBMCs.

Per the original methods: Reference gene primers were amplified, and this amplification served to estimate nucleated cell counts. TCRdb's table, derived via immunoSEQ multiplex PCR, lists solely in-frame clones and lacks some. V, J and clone size were drawn from that table, and D and trimming were deduced from the DNA. The sample yields roughly 120,000 clones, 76% seen once. The specimen sequenced was peripheral blood. The receptor's source is a woman older than 75 with acute or convalescent COVID-19.

The CDR3 is CASSPPKGRNTDTQYF. The CDR3 DNA is TGTGCCAGCTCACCACCGAAGGGGCGGAACACAGATACGCAGTATTTT. The rearrangement uses TRBV18 and TRBJ2-3; maybe TRBD1 (5 bases). Germline CDR1 KGHSH, CDR2 LQKENI. V dropped 0 bases and J dropped 2 bases, with 12 bases sitting between them. There are 16 residues in the CDR3.